The rows below give T cell receptor beta chains drawn from one sample of a study of blood T cells in healthy people across ages. One entry per CDR3 protein results from TCRdb running MiXCR on the 5' RACE reads. The table shows roughly 1.6 million distinct CDR3 sequences, with approximately 32% occurring only once. Sequencing was done on a sample of blood. All receptors derive from a woman between 25 and 40 years old in good health. Both conserved end residues are part of each CDR3. D genes are given only for firm matches. Clone sizes are given selectively: once, few, many, or a class where the clone is expanded.

D	V	size	J	DNA	CDR3
TRBD1	TRBV20-1	NA	TRBJ1-1	TGCAGTGCTAGAGATATCGACAGGGGCACTGAAGCTTTCTTT	CSARDIDRGTEAFF
TRBD2	TRBV7-8	few	TRBJ2-7	TGTGCCAGCAGCTCCCGGAGGAGGTTAGCGGGAGACCTTGGGACCTACGAGCAGTACTTC	CASSSRRRLAGDLGTYEQYF
NA	TRBV15	NA	TRBJ2-1	TGTGCCACCAGCCTTGGGAGGCAGGTCTCCTACAATGAGCAGTTCTTC	CATSLGRQVSYNEQFF
TRBD2	TRBV3-1	NA	TRBJ2-5	TGTGCCAGCAGCCAACACGGGGGGTACCAAGAGACCCAGTACTTC	CASSQHGGYQETQYF
NA	TRBV12-3/TRBV12-4	NA	TRBJ1-5	TGTGCCAGCGGATCTATGACCGGGCCCCAGCATTTT	CASGSMTGPQHF
TRBD2	TRBV12-3/TRBV12-4	NA	TRBJ2-7	TGTGCCAGCAGTTTAGAACTAGCGGGGGGGATCTACGAGCAGTACTTC	CASSLELAGGIYEQYF
TRBD1	TRBV9	NA	TRBJ2-6	TGTGCCACTAGCAGGGGGACTGGGGCCAACGTCCTGACTTTC	CATSRGTGANVLTF
TRBD2	TRBV6-1	many	TRBJ2-3	TGTGCCAGCAGTGAATGGCAGCGGGAGAGCACAGATACGCAGTATTTT	CASSEWQRESTDTQYF
NA	TRBV20-1	few	TRBJ1-2	TGCAGTGCTAGAGAGGGGCAGGGGTATGGCTACACCTTC	CSAREGQGYGYTF
NA	TRBV7-9	few	TRBJ1-1	TGTGCCAGCAGCTTTCCTCTAGGGGTTGAAGCTTTCTTT	CASSFPLGVEAFF
TRBD1	TRBV7-6	few	TRBJ2-7	TGTGCCAGCAGCTTAGGAACAGGGGGTAGAGGCGAGCAGTACTTC	CASSLGTGGRGEQYF